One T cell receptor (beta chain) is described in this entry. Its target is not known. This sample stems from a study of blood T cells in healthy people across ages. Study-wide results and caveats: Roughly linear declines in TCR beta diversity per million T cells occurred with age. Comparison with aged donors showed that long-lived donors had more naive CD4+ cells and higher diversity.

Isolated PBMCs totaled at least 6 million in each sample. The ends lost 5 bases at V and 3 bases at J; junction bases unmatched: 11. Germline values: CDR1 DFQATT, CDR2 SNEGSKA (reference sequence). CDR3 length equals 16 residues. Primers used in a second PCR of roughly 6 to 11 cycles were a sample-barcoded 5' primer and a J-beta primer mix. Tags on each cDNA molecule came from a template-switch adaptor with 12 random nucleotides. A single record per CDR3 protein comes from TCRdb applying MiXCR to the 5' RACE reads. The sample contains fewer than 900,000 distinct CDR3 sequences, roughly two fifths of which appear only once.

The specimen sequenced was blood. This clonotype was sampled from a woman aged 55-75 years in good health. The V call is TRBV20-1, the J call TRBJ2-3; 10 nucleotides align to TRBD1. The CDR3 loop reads CSAGDRGRWGTDTQYF. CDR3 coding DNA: TGCAGTGCTGGTGACAGGGGGCGATGGGGAACAGATACGCAGTATTTT.